These 32 T cell receptor beta chains originate from one sample sequenced in a study of cytomegalovirus exposure and HLA in healthy donors. 60 Vbeta and 13 Jbeta primers were used in PCR. This table comes from immunoSEQ multiplex PCR, and its TCRdb copy is limited to in-frame clones, with some not included. The sample includes 90,000 to 140,000 clones, approximately 70% of them seen just once. Source material: PBMCs. All receptors derive from a man younger than 45 in good health and CMV-seronegative.

This clone was detected once. The genes are TRBV4-3 and TRBJ2-1; 11 nucleotides match TRBD2. This CDR3 spans 15 amino acids. The V gene end was trimmed by 0 bases and the J gene end by 15 bases; junction bases not matched to a gene: 10. CDR1 LGHNA and CDR2 YSLEER come from the germline V gene. The CDR3 region has the DNA TGCGCCAGCAGCCAAGAACTAGCGGGAGAGTATCGTAGGTTCTTC. Protein: CASSQELAGEYRRFF.

The genes are TRBV30 and TRBJ2-5; D is unclear. The CDR3 is 11 amino acids. In germline, CDR1 is GTSNPN, CDR2 SVGIG (reference sequence). V dropped 2 bases and J dropped 7 bases, with 8 bases sitting between them. The CDR3 region has the DNA TGTGCCTGGAGTATTACTGGGACCCAGTACTTC. This encodes CAWSITGTQYF.

To note about this clone: The CDR3 end shows no conserved phenylalanine or tryptophan, and so a read error is likely. The CDR3 loop is CASSVSPAATYEQYL. In DNA form, the CDR3 reads TGTGCCAGCAGCGTGAGCCCAGCGGCCACCTACGAGCAGTACCTC. The rearrangement links TRBV9 to TRBJ2-7, with D possibly being TRBD2 (5 bases). The germline CDR1 and CDR2 sequences are SGDLS and YYNGEE. The CDR3 sequence is 15 residues long. Trimming pared 2 bases from V and 2 bases from J, leaving 14 bases between.

The chain recombines TRBV5-1 with TRBJ1-1; 9 nucleotides match TRBD1. Germline loops: CDR1 SGHRS, CDR2 YFSETQ. V shed 3 bases and J 3 bases; nucleotides not matched to a gene: 18. The CDR3 has 19 amino acids. CDR3 in amino acids: CASSSLPPGQGRWDTEAFF. The CDR3 coding sequence is TGCGCCAGCAGCTCCCTTCCCCCGGGACAGGGTAGATGGGACACTGAAGCTTTCTTT.

This clone was observed a few times. V usage is TRBV11-2 and J usage is TRBJ2-3, with 8 bases matching TRBD2. The CDR3 is made up of 15 amino acids. The germline V gene has CDR1 SGHAT and CDR2 FQNNGV. V lost 8 bases to trimming and J lost 4 bases; unmatched junction nucleotides: 11. CDR3 protein: CASGQSGRGADTQYF. The CDR3 nucleotides are TGTGCCAGCGGCCAGAGCGGGAGAGGAGCAGATACGCAGTATTTT.

This clone is a singleton in its sample. The rearrangement joins TRBV2 to TRBJ2-1, with 10 bases lining up with TRBD2. The ends lost 0 bases at V and 5 bases at J; junction bases unmatched: 10. Germline V CDR1 and CDR2: SNHLY, FYNNEI. CDR3 length: 18 residues. In DNA, the CDR3 is TGTGCCAGCAGTGAAGCCCACTTAGCGGGAGGACTGAACAATGAGCAGTTCTTC. Amino acid sequence: CASSEAHLAGGLNNEQFF.

Only a few counts were recorded for this clone. V is TRBV2 and J is TRBJ2-7; D perhaps matches TRBD2 (6 bases). The CDR3 has 19 amino acids. Trimming pared 6 bases from V and 3 bases from J, leaving 30 bases between. Germline CDR1 is SNHLY and CDR2 is FYNNEI. The chain's CDR3 is CASSGINPGLPIPIYEQYF. CDR3 nucleotides: TGTGCCAGCAGCGGTATTAATCCGGGACTTCCAATTCCAATCTACGAGCAGTACTTC.

The V and J genes are TRBV18 and TRBJ2-7, with 13 bases identical to TRBD2. The CDR3 runs 15 residues. CDR1 is KGHSH and CDR2 is LQKENI in the germline V gene. V lost 3 bases, J lost 5 bases, and 4 bases stayed unmatched. The CDR3 protein is CASSPTGTSGNEQYF. The CDR3 bases are TGTGCCAGCTCACCGACCGGGACTAGCGGGAACGAGCAGTACTTC.

The rearrangement links TRBV5-6 to TRBJ2-6; no firm D call. The CDR3 runs to 19 residues. The V end was cut by 4 bases, the J end by 1 base, with 21 bases between. Germline loops: CDR1 SGHDT, CDR2 YYEEEE. The CDR3 DNA sequence: TGTGCCAGCAGCGCGGTCCTGCCGACCTATACGTCTGGGGCCAACGTCCTGACTTTC. This encodes CASSAVLPTYTSGANVLTF.

The chain uses TRBV5-5 and TRBJ2-2; the D gene is possibly TRBD1 (5 bases). The V end lost 2 bases, the J end lost 7 bases, and 15 bases lay between the germline ends. The CDR3 is 15 residues long. Germline V gives CDR1 SGHKS, CDR2 YYEKEE (reference sequence). CDR3 loop: CASSFFGQGGGELFF. The CDR3 DNA is TGTGCCAGCAGCTTTTTCGGGCAGGGCGGCGGGGAGCTGTTTTTT.

The V gene is TRBV19, the J gene TRBJ1-2; D possibly corresponds to TRBD1 (5 bases). Per germline, CDR1 LNHDA and CDR2 SQIVND (reference sequence). The CDR3 contains 13 residues. The ends were cut back, 3 bases at V and 5 bases at J, with 10 bases in the middle. The CDR3 sequence is CASSMGQGYGYTF. The CDR3 nucleotides read TGTGCCAGTAGTATGGGGCAGGGTTATGGCTACACCTTC.

The rearrangement links TRBV27 to TRBJ2-1; TRBD2 might be the D (6 bases). This CDR3 is built from 15 residues. CDR1 and CDR2 from the germline V gene are MNHEY and SMNVEV (reference sequence). V was pared by 5 bases and J by 1 base, with 12 bases between. The CDR3 spells CASSKTGLSYNEQFF. The CDR3 DNA reads TGTGCCAGCAGTAAAACGGGACTGTCCTACAATGAGCAGTTCTTC.

The sample holds a few counts of this clone. The chain carries TRBV11-2 and TRBJ1-3; D possibly corresponds to TRBD1 (6 bases). V was pared by 5 bases and J by 4 bases, with 21 bases between. Germline assignment: CDR1 SGHAT and CDR2 FQNNGV. This CDR3 spans 17 amino acids. This chain's CDR3 is CASSIQGRVSSGNTIYF. In DNA form, the CDR3 reads TGTGCCAGCAGCATACAGGGAAGGGTATCTTCGGGAAACACCATATATTTT.

The rearrangement links TRBV7-2 to TRBJ2-7, with D hard to call. Germline CDR1 reads SGHTA; CDR2 reads FQGNSA. The CDR3 totals 11 residues. The V gene lost 5 bases and the J gene lost 3 bases, with 5 bases spanning the gap. The CDR3 here is CASSRRYEQYF. CDR3 nucleotides: TGTGCCAGCAGCCGTCGCTACGAGCAGTACTTC.

The chain uses TRBV7-2 and TRBJ2-5, with D possibly matching TRBD1 (6 bases). Trimming pared 5 bases from V and 1 base from J, leaving 14 bases between. The CDR3 has 15 residues. CDR1 is SGHTA and CDR2 is FQGNSA in the germline V gene. The chain's CDR3 is CASSPRMGAQETQYF. The CDR3 DNA sequence: TGTGCCAGCAGCCCAAGGATGGGGGCCCAAGAGACCCAGTACTTC.

CDR3 protein: CASSLSPPSDNREKLFF. Written as DNA, the CDR3 is TGTGCCAGCAGCTTATCGCCTCCTAGCGATAATAGAGAAAAACTGTTTTTT. The chain employs TRBV7-6 and TRBJ1-4; D gene uncertain. CDR3 length equals 17 residues. The germline V gene has CDR1 SGHVS and CDR2 FNYEAQ. Trimming removed 2 bases from V and 8 bases from J, with 21 bases in between.

The J gene is TRBJ1-1, the V gene TRBV5-1; TRBD1 is a possible D gene (5 bases). V was pared by 5 bases and J by 4 bases, with 21 bases between. CDR3 length: 16 amino acids. Germline-derived CDR1 and CDR2 are SGHRS and YFSETQ. Here the CDR3 reads CASSWGAGGSATEAFF. As DNA, the CDR3 is TGCGCCAGCAGTTGGGGTGCCGGGGGTTCGGCCACTGAAGCTTTCTTT. Full variable domain (rest looked up from reference TRBV5-1 and TRBJ1-1): KAGVTQTPRYLIKTRGQQVTLSCSPISGHRSVSWYQQTPGQGLQFLFEYFSETQRNKGNFPGRFSGRQFSNSRSEMNVSTLELGDSALYLCASSWGAGGSATEAFFGQGTRLTVV.

This clone was detected a few times. The CDR3 loop reads CASRPLGGAGNTIYF. CDR3 coding DNA: TGTGCCAGCAGACCCCTAGGCGGCGCTGGAAACACCATATATTTT. The gene calls are TRBV5-6 and TRBJ1-3; D gene ambiguous. The ends were cut back, 5 bases at V and 2 bases at J, with 14 bases in the middle. This CDR3 is built from 15 residues. CDR1 is SGHDT and CDR2 is YYEEEE in the germline V gene. Together with reference TRBV5-6 and TRBJ1-3, the CDR3 gives the full variable domain: DAGVTQSPTHLIKTRGQQVTLRCSPKSGHDTVSWYQQALGQGPQFIFQYYEEEERQRGNFPDRFSGHQFPNYSSELNVNALLLGDSALYLCASRPLGGAGNTIYFGEGSWLTVV.

This rearrangement joins TRBV2 to TRBJ1-5; no clear D. Trimming removed 4 bases at V and 6 bases at J, with 16 bases between. This CDR3 contains 15 residues. Germline CDR1 is SNHLY and CDR2 is FYNNEI. The CDR3 sequence is CASSAEGSRSQPQHF. CDR3 nucleotides: TGTGCCAGCAGTGCGGAGGGCTCAAGAAGTCAGCCCCAGCATTTT.

The CDR3 reads CASSQQLAGAADTQYF. The CDR3 bases are TGCGCCAGCAGCCAGCAACTAGCGGGAGCAGCAGATACGCAGTATTTT. The chain recombines TRBV4-3 with TRBJ2-3; TRBD2 matches at 11 bases. CDR1 is LGHNA, CDR2 YSLEER, per germline. Trimming took 3 bases from V and 4 from J; bases not matched to a gene: 6. The CDR3 has 16 residues.

This sequence joins TRBV7-6 and TRBJ2-1; 11 bases fit TRBD2. Germline V gives CDR1 SGHVS, CDR2 FNYEAQ. With V trimmed by 1 base and J by 8 bases, 13 bases remained unmatched. This CDR3 region has 18 residues. The CDR3 bases are TGTGCCAGCAGCTTAGTGACTCAGGTAGCGGGAGGGCCCCATGAGCAGTTCTTC. Translation gives CASSLVTQVAGGPHEQFF.

The V and J genes are TRBV5-1 and TRBJ2-7, with 13 nucleotides matching TRBD2. CDR3 length: 16 residues. Losses at the gene ends were 2 bases for V and 0 bases for J; bases not matched to a gene: 2. Germline V CDR1 and CDR2: SGHRS, YFSETQ. The CDR3 DNA sequence: TGCGCCAGCAGCTTACTAGCGGGAGGGAGCTCCTACGAGCAGTACTTC. Protein: CASSLLAGGSSYEQYF.

V and J are TRBV5-1 and TRBJ2-1, with a weak D call TRBD2 (7 bases). Between the trimmed V and J ends, which lost 2 bases and 6 bases, there was a span of 18 bases. There are 16 residues in the CDR3. The germline CDR1 and CDR2 sequences are SGHRS and YFSETQ. CDR3 sequence: CASSLVLRGGANEQFF. The CDR3 nucleotides are TGCGCCAGCAGCTTAGTACTAAGGGGGGGAGCCAATGAGCAGTTCTTC. Full variable domain (outside the CDR3, taken from reference TRBV5-1 and TRBJ2-1): KAGVTQTPRYLIKTRGQQVTLSCSPISGHRSVSWYQQTPGQGLQFLFEYFSETQRNKGNFPGRFSGRQFSNSRSEMNVSTLELGDSALYLCASSLVLRGGANEQFFGPGTRLTVL.

The chain joins TRBV4-3 to TRBJ2-1; TRBD2 is a possible D gene (6 bases). The length of the CDR3 is 16 residues. The germline V and J ends were trimmed by 2 bases and 4 bases, with 15 bases remaining between them. Germline assignment: CDR1 LGHNA and CDR2 YSLEER. Here the CDR3 reads CASSQRPGTQYNEQFF. CDR3 nucleotides: TGCGCCAGCAGCCAAAGACCCGGGACTCAATACAATGAGCAGTTCTTC.

The CDR3 sequence is CASSVSEENRDRFSQQPQHF. The CDR3 DNA reads as TGTGCCAGCAGTGTCAGCGAAGAAAACCGGGACAGGTTCTCGCAACAGCCCCAGCATTTT. V usage is TRBV2 and J usage is TRBJ1-5; 8 bases fit TRBD1. This CDR3 has 20 residues. With V trimmed by 4 bases and J by 7 bases, 24 bases remained unmatched. CDR1 is SNHLY, CDR2 FYNNEI, per germline.

The V call is TRBV4-2, the J call TRBJ2-2; TRBD2 aligns across 8 bases. There are 18 residues in the CDR3. J lost 0 bases, V lost 4 bases, and 10 bases had no gene match. The germline gives CDR1 LGHNA, CDR2 YNFKEQ. CDR3 residues: CASSPREIAGSNTGELFF. The CDR3 DNA is TGTGCCAGCAGCCCGCGGGAAATAGCGGGGTCGAACACCGGGGAGCTGTTTTTT.

Only one count was recorded for this clone. The chain carries TRBV13 and TRBJ2-7, with 10 bases fitting TRBD2. CDR1 and CDR2 (germline): PRHDT, FYEKMQ (reference sequence). CDR3 length: 18 amino acids. After removal of 5 bases from V and 3 bases from J, the junction contained 16 bases not matched to a gene. The DNA for the CDR3 is TGTGCCAGCAGCGCACTGGGGGGCCTAGCGGGAGAAGACTACGAGCAGTACTTC. Encoded protein: CASSALGGLAGEDYEQYF.

The rearrangement joins TRBV5-1 to TRBJ2-7, with 8 nucleotides matching TRBD1. CDR1 and CDR2 (germline): SGHRS, YFSETQ. The CDR3 is 17 amino acids. Trimming cost V 4 bases and J 0 bases; bases outside gene matches: 12. The CDR3 region has the DNA TGCGCCAGCAGCCAAAACGGACAGGGAAAATCCTCCTACGAGCAGTACTTC. Translation: CASSQNGQGKSSYEQYF.

The gene calls are TRBV11-3 and TRBJ2-5; 10 bases align to TRBD2. CDR1 is SGHNT and CDR2 is YENEEA in the germline V gene. The CDR3 spans 16 residues. Unmatched junction bases numbered 7, after V lost 5 bases and J lost 1 base. In nucleotides, the CDR3 is TGTGCCAGCAGCCCCCGGACTAGCGGCCTCCAAGAGACCCAGTACTTC. Translation: CASSPRTSGLQETQYF.

V is TRBV29-1 and J is TRBJ2-5, with a weak D call TRBD1 (7 bases). Trimming cost V 3 bases and J 7 bases, with 15 bases left between them. The CDR3 sequence is 13 residues long. Per germline, CDR1 SQVTM and CDR2 ANQGSEA. The CDR3 DNA follows: TGCAGCGTTGAGGACAGGCAGACTAGGACCCAGTACTTC. This sequence encodes CSVEDRQTRTQYF.

This chain joins TRBV28 and TRBJ2-7, with 8 positions matching TRBD2. The V and J ends lost 7 bases and 5 bases, in that order; junction bases with no gene match: 10. The CDR3 runs 14 residues. The germline V gene has CDR1 MDHEN and CDR2 SYDVKM. The CDR3 DNA reads as TGTGCCAGCACGCCTGGCGGGAGGATCAACGAGCAGTACTTC. Its translation is CASTPGGRINEQYF.

The chain recombines TRBV2 with TRBJ1-1, with D unclear. V was cut by 7 bases and J by 1 base, with 10 bases left in between. The V gene's germline CDR1 is SNHLY and CDR2 FYNNEI. The CDR3 consists of 13 residues. This chain's CDR3 is CASNPEGNTEAFF. The DNA of the CDR3 is TGTGCCAGCAACCCCGAGGGGAACACTGAAGCTTTCTTT.